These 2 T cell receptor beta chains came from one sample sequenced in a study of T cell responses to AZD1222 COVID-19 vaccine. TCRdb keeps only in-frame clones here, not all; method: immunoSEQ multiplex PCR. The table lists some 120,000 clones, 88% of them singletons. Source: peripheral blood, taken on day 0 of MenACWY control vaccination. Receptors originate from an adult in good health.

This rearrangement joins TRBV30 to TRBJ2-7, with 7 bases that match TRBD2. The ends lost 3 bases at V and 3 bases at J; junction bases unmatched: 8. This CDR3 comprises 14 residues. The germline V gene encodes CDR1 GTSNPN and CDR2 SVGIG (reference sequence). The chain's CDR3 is CAWSPGLSIYEQYF. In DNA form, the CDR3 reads TGTGCCTGGAGCCCGGGACTATCGATCTACGAGCAGTACTTC. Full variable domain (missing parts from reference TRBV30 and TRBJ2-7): SQTIHQWPATLVQPVGSPLSLECTVEGTSNPNLYWYRQAAGRGLQLLFYSVGIGQISSEVPQNLSASRPQDRQFILSSKKLLLSDSGFYLCAWSPGLSIYEQYFGPGTRLTVT.

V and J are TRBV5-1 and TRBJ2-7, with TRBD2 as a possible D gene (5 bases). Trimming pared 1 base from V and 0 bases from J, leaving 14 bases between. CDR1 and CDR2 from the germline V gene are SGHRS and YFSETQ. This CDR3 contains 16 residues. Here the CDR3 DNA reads TGCGCCAGCAGCTTGTGGGCCGCTGGGAGCTCCTACGAGCAGTACTTC. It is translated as CASSLWAAGSSYEQYF. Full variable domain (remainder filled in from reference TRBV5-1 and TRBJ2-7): KAGVTQTPRYLIKTRGQQVTLSCSPISGHRSVSWYQQTPGQGLQFLFEYFSETQRNKGNFPGRFSGRQFSNSRSEMNVSTLELGDSALYLCASSLWAAGSSYEQYFGPGTRLTVT.